This T cell receptor beta chain was sequenced for a study of blood T cell repertoires in COVID-19. Whole-study context: The origin of the acute and convalescent COVID-19 samples was the United States, Italy and Spain. Sources were T cells, B-cell-depleted T cells, or PBMCs; the material itself was cDNA or gDNA.

Germline CDR1 and CDR2: DFQATT and SNEGSKA (reference sequence). V lost 3 bases to trimming and J lost 6 bases; unmatched junction nucleotides: 2. The CDR3 is 12 residues long. As originally analysed: Reference gene primers were amplified, and this amplification served to estimate nucleated cell counts. Repertoires were generated with immunoSEQ multiplex PCR, while TCRdb's copy carries only in-frame clones and drops some. V, J and clone size derive from that table, while D and trimming were established from the DNA sequence. The table shows about 26,000 clones, with approximately 81% occurring only once.

The sample comprised peripheral blood. The V call is TRBV20-1, the J call TRBJ2-5; 9 bases match TRBD2. The receptor was derived from a human donor in a cohort sampled during active COVID-19. CDR3 amino acids: CSASLAGQTQYF. For the CDR3, the DNA is TGCAGTGCTAGTCTAGCGGGGCAGACCCAGTACTTC.